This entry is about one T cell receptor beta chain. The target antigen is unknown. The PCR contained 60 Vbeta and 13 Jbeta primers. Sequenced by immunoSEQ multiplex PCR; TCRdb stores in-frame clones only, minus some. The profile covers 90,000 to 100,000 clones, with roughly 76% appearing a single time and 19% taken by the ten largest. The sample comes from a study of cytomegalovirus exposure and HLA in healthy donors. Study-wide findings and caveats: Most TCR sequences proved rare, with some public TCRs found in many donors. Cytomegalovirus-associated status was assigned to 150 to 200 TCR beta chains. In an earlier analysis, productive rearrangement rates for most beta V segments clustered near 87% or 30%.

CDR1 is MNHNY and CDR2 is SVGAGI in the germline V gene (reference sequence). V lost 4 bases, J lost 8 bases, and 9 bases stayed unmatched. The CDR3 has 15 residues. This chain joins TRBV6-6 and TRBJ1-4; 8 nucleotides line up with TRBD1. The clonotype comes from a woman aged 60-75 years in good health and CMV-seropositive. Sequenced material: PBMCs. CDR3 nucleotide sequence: TGTGCCAGCAGTTCAGGACAGGGCTCTGGGGAAAAACTGTTTTTT. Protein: CASSSGQGSGEKLFF.